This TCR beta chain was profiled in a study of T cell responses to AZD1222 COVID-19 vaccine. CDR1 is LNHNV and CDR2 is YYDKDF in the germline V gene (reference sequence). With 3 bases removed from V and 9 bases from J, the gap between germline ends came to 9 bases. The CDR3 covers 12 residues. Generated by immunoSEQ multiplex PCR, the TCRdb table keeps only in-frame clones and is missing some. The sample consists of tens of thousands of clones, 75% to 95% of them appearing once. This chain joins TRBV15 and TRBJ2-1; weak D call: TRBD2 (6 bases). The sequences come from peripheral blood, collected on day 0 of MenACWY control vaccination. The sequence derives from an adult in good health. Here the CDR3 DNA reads TGTGCCACCAGCAGGGAAGCGGGTGAGCAGTTCTTC. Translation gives CATSREAGEQFF.